The T cell receptor (beta chain) under discussion was sequenced for a study of shared T cell receptors in the human thymus. Germline CDR1 and CDR2: LGHNA and YNFKEQ. The CDR3 covers 16 residues. The V gene end was trimmed by 0 bases and the J gene end by 3 bases; junction bases not matched to a gene: 4. The repertoire was sequenced with immunoSEQ multiplex PCR; TCRdb's copy has only in-frame clones and lacks some. Of about 710,000 clones detected, about 89% appear once; the ten largest clones hold just under 0.0095%. These sequences were also reported in another study, on human thymus T cells. That publication notes: Thymic resections from corrective heart surgery supplied the tissue. It looked as if thymic and blood repertoires used V and J genes in a biased way. A high degree of thymic repertoire overlap among unrelated individuals was reported in related research.

V and J are TRBV4-2 and TRBJ1-3; 8 bases are shared with TRBD1. Sequencing was carried out using thymocytes. This TCR came from a boy younger than two with a congenital heart defect. The CDR3 DNA is TGTGCCAGCAGCCAAGAGCCAGGGGGCCTTGGAAACACCATATATTTT. This gives the protein CASSQEPGGLGNTIYF.